What follows describes a single T cell receptor beta chain. There are a few counts of this clone. The specificity of this receptor is unknown. Within one base of it there is no much larger clone, and no base qualities were kept. This entry comes from a study of blood T cell repertoires in COVID-19 (dated by TCRdb to about 2020). In the study overall: The collaborator samples originated in the United States, Italy and Spain and spanned the acute and convalescent phases of COVID-19. Sample metadata almost always included a de-identified subject ID, COVID-19 status, age in years and sex. A freely available public database, intended as a resource for researchers studying the immune response to SARS-CoV-2, is where the repertoires were released. The dataset comprised deeply sampled blood TCRbeta repertoires from subjects exposed to, actively infected with, or recovered from COVID-19. Samples were obtained from the ongoing ImmuneRACE study (first 160 participants) and from over 1,000 subjects provided by 6 global collaborators. Where HLA class I and class II types were available, the types were taken from metadata supplied by the sample provider, not from assay-based typing. The material from the prospective study consisted of cDNA or gDNA derived from T cells, B-cell-depleted T cells, or PBMCs. Study-level results and caveats: How much clinical and demographic metadata was included differed by source and by participant, and the metadata was provided uncurated.

TCRbeta CDR3 regions were amplified from genomic DNA by means of the immunoSEQ Assay, a bias-controlled multiplex PCR. In the paper's pipeline: The number of nucleated cells in each sample was estimated from the amplification of reference gene primers within the assay. To quantify the absolute abundance of each unique TCRbeta CDR3 rearrangement, sequence reads were collapsed and filtered. Productive Simpson clonality was computed per sample as the square root of Simpson's diversity index over productive rearrangements. TCRdb retrieved this table from immuneACCESS and kept in-frame rearrangements only. Not all clones are present; in checked studies, unresolved V genes account for under half, and no reason is known for the remainder. For V, J and clone size, that table is used; D and trimming come from the DNA. The sample table contains under 250,000 clones; only one count was recorded for approximately 85% of them. Jointly, the top ten make up approximately 2.4% of the sample.

Taken from the germline V gene, the CDR1 and CDR2 loops are SGHDT and YYEEEE. The CDR3 covers 16 residues, taking in both the cysteine and the phenylalanine. The CDR3 DNA has 48 bases and is translated from base 1. The V end gives up 4 bases and the J end 1 base, leaving 7 bases in the junction not matched to a gene. In Seattle, one collaborating source enrolled patients while the infection was active and tracked those patients longitudinally over the course of disease. The collaborating institutions used their own protocols to collect whole blood in K2EDTA tubes. Collaborator samples were shipped for TCRbeta analysis as frozen whole blood, isolated PBMCs, or DNA extracted from either sample type.

Recombination joined TRBV5-6 with TRBJ2-3; TRBD2 lines up with 9 middle nucleotides. Input material: peripheral blood. The sequence was collected from a woman in her 70s with COVID-19, enrolled during active disease. The DNA is as follows: TGTGCCAGCAGCACAGTAGCGGGAGTGCGCACAGATACGCAGTATTTT. This encodes CASSTVAGVRTDTQYF.